The clone carrying this TCR beta chain was recorded at least ten times. This sample stems from a study of T-cell reconstitution after alpha-beta-depleted transplantation in children. Preparation of the TCRbeta library was carried out with unique molecular identifiers. From the PCR reads, TCRdb called clonotypes with MiXCR, one entry per CDR3 protein. Among about 400,000 distinct CDR3 sequences listed, 20% were seen once. CDR3 length: 15 amino acids. The germline V and J ends were trimmed by 3 bases and 4 bases, with 17 bases remaining between them. Looked up from germline, CDR1 is DFQATT and CDR2 is SNEGSKA (reference sequence).

Material: PBMCs from the stem cell graft donor, obtained from the stem cell graft. The TCR comes from a human donor who donated a stem cell graft to a child with acute myeloid leukemia. This chain connects TRBV20-1 to TRBJ2-3; D is possibly TRBD2 (6 bases). The CDR3 is CSASFSGSIADTQYF. As DNA, the CDR3 is TGCAGTGCTAGTTTCTCCGGGAGTATTGCAGATACGCAGTATTTT.